The 14 T cell receptor beta chains below were found in one sample sequenced in a study of blood T cell repertoires in COVID-19. Generated by immunoSEQ multiplex PCR, the TCRdb table keeps only in-frame clones and is missing some. The data show about 60,000 clones, around 90% seen once. Source material: peripheral blood. The receptor set was obtained from a human donor with acute or convalescent COVID-19. The donor label of this sample is uncertain.

This clone was seen just once. CDR3 in amino acids: CASGPEQGEQFF. In DNA form, the CDR3 reads TGCGCCAGCGGACCTGAACAGGGAGAGCAGTTCTTC. This chain links TRBV5-1 with TRBJ2-1, with a weak D call TRBD1 (6 bases). Per germline, CDR1 SGHRS and CDR2 YFSETQ. This CDR3 region has 12 residues. Trimming took 7 bases from V and 10 from J, leaving 15 bases between them.

V and J are TRBV4-2 and TRBJ1-2; D remains unclear. CDR1 LGHNA and CDR2 YNFKEQ come from the germline V gene. The CDR3 is made up of 14 amino acids. V was clipped by 0 bases and J by 4 bases, with 9 bases between them. The CDR3 sequence: CASSQDPGSYGYTF. The CDR3 DNA reads TGTGCCAGCAGCCAAGATCCGGGTAGCTATGGCTACACCTTC.

This sequence joins TRBV6-6 and TRBJ2-7; D may be TRBD2 (5 bases). V lost 2 bases and J 3 bases, leaving 14 bases between the germline ends. The CDR3 consists of 15 residues. Germline V gene lookup returns CDR1 MNHNY and CDR2 SVGAGI (reference sequence). CDR3: CASSYTGGSGYEQYF. CDR3 sequence (DNA): TGTGCCAGCAGTTACACGGGCGGGTCGGGCTACGAGCAGTACTTC.

The rearrangement links TRBV2 to TRBJ2-1; 16 bases are a match to TRBD2. V trimming: 6 bases; J trimming: 9 bases; junction bases outside the gene matches: 8. This CDR3 has 16 amino acids. The germline V gene encodes CDR1 SNHLY and CDR2 FYNNEI. CDR3 nucleotides: TGTGCCAGCAGAGAGCAGGGACTAGCGGGAGGGGGTGAGCAGTTCTTC. Translated, it gives CASREQGLAGGGEQFF.

V gene TRBV6-1 combines with J gene TRBJ1-1, with D unresolved. V was trimmed by 2 bases and J by 7 bases, leaving 20 bases between them. The CDR3 has 16 amino acids. Germline lookup yields CDR1 MNHNS and CDR2 SASEGT. CDR3 DNA: TGTGCCAGCAGTGAAAATGGCATGCAGGCTTGGGTTGAAGCTTTCTTT. Translated: CASSENGMQAWVEAFF.

This sequence joins TRBV7-9 and TRBJ2-7, with 7 bases lining up with TRBD1. The CDR3 extends over 16 amino acids. Germline values: CDR1 SEHNR, CDR2 FQNEAQ (reference sequence). J lost 3 bases, V lost 4 bases, and 12 bases had no gene match. This CDR3 is CASSYASRTGNYEQYF. CDR3 bases: TGTGCCAGCAGCTACGCATCGAGGACAGGAAACTACGAGCAGTACTTC.

This chain connects TRBV18 to TRBJ1-2, with TRBD1 matching over 9 bases. V was pared by 6 bases and J by 4 bases, with 9 bases of the junction left unmatched. CDR1 KGHSH and CDR2 LQKENI come from the germline V gene. The length of the CDR3 is 15 residues. The CDR3 coding sequence is TGTGCCAGCTCCCCCGGGACAGGGAGTTTCTATGGCTACACCTTC. This translates into CASSPGTGSFYGYTF.

This clone has just a few counts. The CDR3 protein is CATSRARTAAVNQPQHF. CDR3 coding DNA: TGTGCCACCAGCAGGGCCCGGACAGCTGCAGTCAATCAGCCCCAGCATTTT. V gene TRBV15 combines with J gene TRBJ1-5, with a possible D match to TRBD1 (6 bases). Trimming shortened V by 3 bases and J by 3 bases, and 18 bases separated the two germline ends. The V gene's germline CDR1 is LNHNV and CDR2 YYDKDF (reference sequence). The CDR3 loop spans 17 amino acids.

V usage is TRBV12-3 or TRBV12-4 and J usage is TRBJ1-1; tentatively, D is TRBD1 (6 bases). Trimming removed 6 bases at V and 5 bases at J, with 10 bases between. The CDR3 runs 12 residues. The CDR3: CASSPQGTEAFF. For the CDR3, the DNA is TGTGCCAGCAGCCCCCAGGGGACTGAAGCTTTCTTT.

This rearrangement joins TRBV27 to TRBJ2-7; maybe TRBD1 (6 bases). V was clipped by 6 bases and J by 5 bases, with 8 bases between them. The CDR3 length is 11 residues. Germline values: CDR1 MNHEY, CDR2 SMNVEV (reference sequence). CDR3 nucleotides: TGTGCCAGCAGCTACAGGGACGAGCAGTACTTC. Its protein is CASSYRDEQYF.

V and J are TRBV6-5 and TRBJ2-1, with 11 nucleotides matching TRBD2. The CDR3 is made up of 14 amino acids. V shed 6 bases, J shed 2 bases, and the junction held 0 bases outside the gene matches. Germline CDR1 MNHEY, CDR2 SVGAGI. DNA of the CDR3: TGTGCCAGCAGGACTAGCGGGACCTACAATGAGCAGTTCTTC. This codes for CASRTSGTYNEQFF.

The sample holds a few counts of this clone. This chain uses TRBV15 with TRBJ1-2; no reliable D call. CDR3 length: 12 residues. The V and J ends lost 0 bases and 5 bases respectively, with 4 bases between them. Germline assignment: CDR1 LNHNV and CDR2 YYDKDF (reference sequence). The CDR3 spells CATSRDSYGYTF. CDR3 DNA: TGTGCCACCAGCAGAGATAGTTATGGCTACACCTTC.

The chain links TRBV5-6 to TRBJ1-6, with TRBD1 matching over 7 bases. Germline CDR1 is SGHDT and CDR2 is YYEEEE. The CDR3 sequence is 13 residues long. V trimming: 6 bases; J trimming: 8 bases; junction bases outside the gene matches: 5. CDR3 sequence reads: CASTLGGDSPLHF. The CDR3 nucleotides are TGTGCCAGCACCCTAGGGGGCGATTCACCCCTCCACTTT.

The J gene is TRBJ2-1, the V gene TRBV4-1, with 11 bases identical to TRBD2. Germline CDR1 is MGHRA and CDR2 is YSYEKL. V was pared by 4 bases and J by 8 bases, with 13 bases of the junction left unmatched. The CDR3 is made up of 17 amino acids. CDR3 protein: CASSLGTSGPTTHEQFF. DNA of the CDR3: TGCGCCAGCAGCCTCGGGACTAGCGGACCAACCACACATGAGCAGTTCTTC.